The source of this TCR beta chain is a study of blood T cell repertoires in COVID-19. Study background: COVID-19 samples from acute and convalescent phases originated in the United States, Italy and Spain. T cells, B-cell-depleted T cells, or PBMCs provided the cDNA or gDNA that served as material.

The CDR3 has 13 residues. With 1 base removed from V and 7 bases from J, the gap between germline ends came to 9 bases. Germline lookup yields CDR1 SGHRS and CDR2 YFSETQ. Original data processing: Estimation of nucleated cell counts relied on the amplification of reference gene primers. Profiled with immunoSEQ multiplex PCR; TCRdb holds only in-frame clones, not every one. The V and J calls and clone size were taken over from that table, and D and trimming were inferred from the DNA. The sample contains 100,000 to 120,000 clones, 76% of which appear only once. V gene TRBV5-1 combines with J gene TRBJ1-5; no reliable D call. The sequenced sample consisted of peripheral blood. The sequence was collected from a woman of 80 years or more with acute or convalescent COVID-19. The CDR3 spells CASSLTEGQPQHF. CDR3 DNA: TGCGCCAGCAGCTTGACAGAGGGCCAGCCCCAGCATTTT.